The following is a T cell receptor beta chain sequence with its context. The data stem from a study of blood T cell repertoires in COVID-19. Study-level information: Both acute and convalescent COVID-19 samples were obtained from the United States, Italy and Spain. PBMCs, B-cell-depleted T cells, or T cells were the source of the cDNA or gDNA that made up the material.

This CDR3 is 15 amino acids long. Germline V lookup: CDR1 KGHDR, CDR2 SFDVKD. V lost 4 bases to trimming and J lost 2 bases, with 14 bases between them. Assay used: immunoSEQ multiplex PCR; TCRdb lists only in-frame clones, some missing. Of more than 65,000 clones in the sample, around 84% were seen once. The sample consisted of peripheral blood. The chain employs TRBV24-1 and TRBJ2-7; a weak D match, TRBD1 (6 bases). The TCR comes from a man aged 45-60 years with acute or convalescent COVID-19. The CDR3 DNA follows: TGTGCCACCAGTGAATACCGCCGGGACACCTACGAGCAGTACTTC. Encoded protein: CATSEYRRDTYEQYF.